The 12 T cell receptor beta chains listed next were all sequenced from one sample in a study of blood T cell repertoires in COVID-19. Sequenced by immunoSEQ multiplex PCR; TCRdb stores in-frame clones only, minus some. The sample holds about 54,000 clones, more than 70% seen once. Sequencing was performed on peripheral blood. The origin of the receptors is a man aged 55 to 70 with active COVID-19.

The gene calls are TRBV19 and TRBJ1-3, with D maybe TRBD1 (5 bases). V lost 6 bases and J 4 bases, leaving 13 bases between the germline ends. This CDR3 has 14 residues. Germline-derived CDR1 and CDR2 are LNHDA and SQIVND (reference sequence). CDR3 residues: CASRPGHLGNTIYF. The DNA for the CDR3 is TGTGCCAGTAGACCAGGGCATTTGGGAAACACCATATATTTT. Full variable domain (remainder filled in from reference TRBV19 and TRBJ1-3): DGGITQSPKYLFRKEGQNVTLSCEQNLNHDAMYWYRQDPGQGLRLIYYSQIVNDFQKGDIAEGYSVSREKKESFPLTVTSAQKNPTAFYLCASRPGHLGNTIYFGEGSWLTVV.

This clone has just a few counts. This sequence joins TRBV30 and TRBJ1-2; no clear D. Germline CDR1 reads GTSNPN; CDR2 reads SVGIG (reference sequence). CDR3 length: 12 amino acids. V lost 2 bases and J lost 3, with 7 bases in between. CDR3 in DNA: TGTGCCTGGAGTCCCGGGTACTATGGCTACACCTTC. The encoded protein is CAWSPGYYGYTF.

CDR3 loop: CSASGGGTGGSPLHF. DNA of the CDR3: TGCAGTGCTAGTGGGGGAGGGACAGGGGGGTCACCCCTCCACTTT. The V call is TRBV20-1, the J call TRBJ1-6; 11 bases align to TRBD1. V was pared by 3 bases and J by 10 bases, with 8 bases of the junction left unmatched. The germline V gene encodes CDR1 DFQATT and CDR2 SNEGSKA (reference sequence). This CDR3 region has 15 residues.

To note about this clone: Sequence at one end of the junction differs from germline and may be a read error. The chain links TRBV18 to TRBJ2-5; 9 bases fit TRBD1. Per germline, CDR1 KGHSH and CDR2 LQKENI. This CDR3 has 16 amino acids. In DNA form, the CDR3 reads TGTGCCAGCTCACCACGAACAGGGGGCAGGGAAGAGAGCCAGTACTTC. Its translation is CASSPRTGGREESQYF.

This chain joins TRBV5-1 and TRBJ2-5, with D tentatively TRBD2 (7 bases). This CDR3 contains 15 residues. CDR1 and CDR2 (germline): SGHRS, YFSETQ. The V end was cut by 6 bases, the J end by 1 base, with 16 bases between. CDR3 in amino acids: CASKSGEGGQETQYF. CDR3 nucleotide sequence: TGCGCCAGCAAATCAGGGGAGGGCGGCCAAGAGACCCAGTACTTC.

The V and J genes are TRBV10-1 and TRBJ2-7, with 9 bases aligning to TRBD1. The V and J ends lost 6 bases and 6 bases, in that order; junction bases with no gene match: 6. This CDR3 is built from 13 residues. Germline assignment: CDR1 WNHNN and CDR2 SYGVQD (reference sequence). CDR3 in amino acids: CASSRTGEGEQYF. CDR3 DNA sequence: TGCGCCAGCAGCCGGACAGGGGAGGGCGAGCAGTACTTC.

V is TRBV6-5 and J is TRBJ1-1; D might be TRBD1 (6 bases). With 0 bases removed from V and 10 bases from J, the gap between germline ends came to 15 bases. CDR3 size: 14 residues. The germline CDR1 and CDR2 sequences are MNHEY and SVGAGI. DNA of the CDR3: TGTGCCAGCAGTTACTCGGGTGGAACAGGGTTAGCTTTCTTT. It codes for CASSYSGGTGLAFF.

The chain links TRBV30 to TRBJ1-1, with D possibly TRBD1 on 5 matching bases. The CDR3 consists of 14 residues. The germline V and J ends were trimmed by 3 bases and 6 bases, with 17 bases remaining between them. Germline V gene data show CDR1 as GTSNPN and CDR2 as SVGIG (reference sequence). DNA for the CDR3: TGTGCCTGGAGCGCCCCCCCAGGGTACCCTGAAGCTTTCTTT. The encoded protein is CAWSAPPGYPEAFF.

This clone was seen a few times. The CDR3 DNA reads TGTGCCAGCAGCGATAGCGGGGAATACGAGCAGTACTTC. Its translation: CASSDSGEYEQYF. The V call is TRBV9, the J call TRBJ2-7; TRBD2 agrees at 8 bases. V shed 3 bases, J shed 4 bases, and the junction held 3 bases outside the gene matches. CDR3 length: 13 residues. In germline, CDR1 is SGDLS, CDR2 YYNGEE.

The chain is built from TRBV6-8 and TRBJ2-3; 8 positions agree with TRBD2. Trimming at V came to 7 bases and at J to 4 bases, leaving 10 bases not matched to a gene. From germline, CDR1 is MNHGY and CDR2 SAAAGT. This CDR3 has 15 amino acids. The CDR3 sequence: CASTPRGRRADTQYF. The CDR3 bases are TGTGCCAGCACCCCGCGCGGGAGGCGGGCAGATACGCAGTATTTT.

This clone was recorded only once. V gene TRBV4-1 combines with J gene TRBJ1-1; maybe TRBD1 (5 bases). The CDR3 length is 16 residues. Germline-derived CDR1 and CDR2 are MGHRA and YSYEKL. Trimming removed 0 bases from V and 5 bases from J, with 16 bases in between. The CDR3 DNA is TGCGCCAGCAGCCAAGATTTAAAGGGGCGTAGGACTGAAGCTTTCTTT. It is translated as CASSQDLKGRRTEAFF.

This clone appeared a single time. The gene calls are TRBV5-1 and TRBJ2-7; 10 bases are shared with TRBD2. The CDR3 spans 15 residues. V was pared by 3 bases and J by 4 bases, with 7 bases of the junction left unmatched. CDR1 and CDR2 (germline): SGHRS, YFSETQ. CDR3 in DNA: TGCGCCAGCAGCTCGGACCTAGCGGGGGATTACGAGCAGTACTTC. It translates to CASSSDLAGDYEQYF.